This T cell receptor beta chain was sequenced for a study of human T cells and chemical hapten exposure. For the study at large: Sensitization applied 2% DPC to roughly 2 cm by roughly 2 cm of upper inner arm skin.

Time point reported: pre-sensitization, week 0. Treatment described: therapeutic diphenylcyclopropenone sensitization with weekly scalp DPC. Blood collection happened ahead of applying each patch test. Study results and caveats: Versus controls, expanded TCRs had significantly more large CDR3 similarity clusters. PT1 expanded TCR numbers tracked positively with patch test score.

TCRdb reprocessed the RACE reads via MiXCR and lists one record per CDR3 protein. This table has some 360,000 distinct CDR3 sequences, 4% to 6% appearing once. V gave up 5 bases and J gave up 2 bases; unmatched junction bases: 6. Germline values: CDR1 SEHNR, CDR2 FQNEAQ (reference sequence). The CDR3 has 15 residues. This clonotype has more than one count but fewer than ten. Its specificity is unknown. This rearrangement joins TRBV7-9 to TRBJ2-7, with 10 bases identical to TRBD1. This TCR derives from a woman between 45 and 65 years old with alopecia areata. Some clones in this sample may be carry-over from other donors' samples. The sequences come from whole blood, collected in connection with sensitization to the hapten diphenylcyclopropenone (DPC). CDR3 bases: TGTGCCAGCAGCCCCTGGGACAGGGGACCCTACGAGCAGTACTTC. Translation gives CASSPWDRGPYEQYF.